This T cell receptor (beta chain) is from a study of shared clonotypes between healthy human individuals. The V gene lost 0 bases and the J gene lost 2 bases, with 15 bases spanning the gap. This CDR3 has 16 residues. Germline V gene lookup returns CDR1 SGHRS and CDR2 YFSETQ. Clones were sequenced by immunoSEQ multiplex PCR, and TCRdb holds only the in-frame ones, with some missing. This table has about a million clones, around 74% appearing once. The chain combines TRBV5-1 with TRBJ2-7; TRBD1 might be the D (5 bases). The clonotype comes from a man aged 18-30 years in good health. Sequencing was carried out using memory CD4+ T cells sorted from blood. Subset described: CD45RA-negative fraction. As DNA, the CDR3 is TGCGCCAGCAGCTTGGGGGCCGACAGCCCCGCCTACGAGCAGTACTTC. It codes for CASSLGADSPAYEQYF.